Detailed here is one T cell receptor (beta chain). What it binds is not known. This sample was taken from a study of breast tumors, draining lymph nodes, adjacent tissues. TCRdb redid the calling of the multiplex PCR reads with MiXCR, one entry per CDR3 protein. The top ten hold 3% to 4% of the sample, which has roughly 220,000 distinct CDR3 sequences, nearly 35% seen once. CDR1 SGHTA and CDR2 FQGNSA come from the germline V gene. V dropped 2 bases and J dropped 5 bases, with 18 bases sitting between them. The CDR3 covers 16 residues. Whole-study results and caveats: Tumor TCR diversity was below lymph nodes but above nontumor tissue. The lymph node origin of tumor T cells was framed as consistent with a hypothesis, not demonstrated. Findings are consistent with lymph node origin and intratumoral expansion of most tumor T cells. Luminal-like breast cancer showed significantly higher tumor–nontumor repertoire similarity than basal-like.

Breast cancer patients provided tissue from their axillary draining lymph nodes. Sequencing input: axillary lymph node tissue. V gene TRBV7-2 combines with J gene TRBJ2-5; D is uncertain. The TCR originated in a female donor with breast cancer. Some clones in this sample may be carry-over from other donors' samples. CDR3: CASSLWEGPNGETQYF. For the CDR3, the DNA is TGTGCCAGCAGCTTATGGGAAGGGCCGAACGGTGAGACCCAGTACTTC.